This T cell receptor beta chain was captured in a study of T-cell reconstitution after alpha-beta-depleted transplantation in children. Study-level points and caveats: Reportedly, alpha-beta T cells present about two months post-transplant originated from several hundred expanded clones of graft origin. Surviving recipient T cells and thymic progenitors underlay high day-60 TCRbeta diversity in some patients. When one year had passed after transplant, most T-cell counts and diversity came from newly produced T cells.

With 4 bases clipped from V and 3 bases from J, the junction kept 13 bases outside the gene matches. The CDR3 sequence is 16 residues long. CDR1 is SGHRS and CDR2 is YFSETQ in the germline V gene. Preparation of the TCRbeta library used unique molecular identifiers. TCRdb reanalysed the PCR reads using MiXCR and keeps one entry per CDR3 protein. The table has hundreds of thousands of distinct CDR3 sequences, less than 15% seen once. Points on this clonotype: Its antigen is undetermined.

Sequenced here: PBMCs, sampled before TCRalphabeta/CD19-depleted stem cell transplant. V usage is TRBV5-1 and J usage is TRBJ2-7, with 7 bases lining up with TRBD1. The origin of this receptor is a girl aged 2 to 10 with congenital amegakaryocytic thrombocytopenia, due to receive a stem cell transplant. CDR3 in amino acids: CASSDGRGQGVYEQYF. CDR3 DNA sequence: TGCGCCAGCAGCGATGGGAGAGGGCAGGGGGTCTACGAGCAGTACTTC.